Shown below are 13 T cell receptor beta chains from a single sample sequenced in a study of T cell responses to AZD1222 COVID-19 vaccine. Assay: immunoSEQ multiplex PCR; the TCRdb copy retains only in-frame clones and omits some. Among over 110,000 clones listed, almost 90% were seen once. The starting material was peripheral blood, obtained 28 days after the second AZD1222 dose. The receptors here all came from an adult who received the AZD1222 COVID-19 vaccine.

This clone came up once. The chain is built from TRBV21-1 and TRBJ2-7. TRBV21-1 is listed as a pseudogene. The CDR3 covers 12 residues. The CDR3 nucleotides are TGTGCCAGCAGCAAAGTAGGGTACGAGCAGTACGTC. Its protein product is CASSKVGYEQYV.

The genes are TRBV29-1 and TRBJ2-2, with D hard to call. The V gene's germline CDR1 is SQVTM and CDR2 ANQGSEA. V was shortened by 8 bases and J by 6 bases, with 19 bases between the two germline ends. This CDR3 is 14 amino acids long. CDR3 in amino acids: CSSAPPRAAGELFF. CDR3 sequence (DNA): TGCAGCTCCGCCCCCCCTCGCGCGGCCGGGGAGCTGTTTTTT.

The J gene is TRBJ2-7, the V gene TRBV5-1; 12 nucleotides match TRBD2. V was clipped by 4 bases and J by 6 bases; unmatched bases: 14. The CDR3 spans 17 residues. Germline values: CDR1 SGHRS, CDR2 YFSETQ. In DNA form, the CDR3 reads TGCGCCAGCAGCGAAAGGACTAGCGGGGCCTCTAGCTCCGAGCAGTACTTC. It codes for CASSERTSGASSSEQYF.

This clone appeared a single time. The V and J genes are TRBV19 and TRBJ2-2, with a possible D match to TRBD1 (5 bases). This CDR3 spans 12 amino acids. Trimming shortened V by 7 bases and J by 6 bases, and 9 bases separated the two germline ends. Germline CDR1 and CDR2: LNHDA and SQIVND (reference sequence). The CDR3 bases are TGTGCCAGTAATCGGACACCCGGGGAGCTGTTTTTT. Amino acids: CASNRTPGELFF.

This sequence joins TRBV6-5 and TRBJ2-7; TRBD2 is a possible D gene (6 bases). The germline CDR1 and CDR2 sequences are MNHEY and SVGAGI. CDR3 size: 12 residues. V lost 8 bases and J lost 5, with 13 bases in between. The DNA of the CDR3 is TGTGCCAGCCGGGTCACGGGAGACGAGCAGTACTTC. This sequence encodes CASRVTGDEQYF.

Remarks on this clone: Other DNA sequences of this sample code for an identical CDR3. CDR3 loop: CASSPDRGAYNEQFF. CDR3 sequence (DNA): TGTGCCAGTAGTCCCGACAGAGGGGCCTACAATGAGCAGTTCTTC. The chain carries TRBV19 and TRBJ2-1; either TRBD1 or TRBD2 may fit D (5 bases each). The CDR3 has 15 residues. V was pared by 5 bases and J by 2 bases, with 13 bases between. Germline values: CDR1 LNHDA, CDR2 SQIVND (reference sequence).

CDR3 sequence reads: CASSDFGTGVYEQYF. The CDR3 DNA sequence: TGTGCCAGCAGTGACTTTGGGACAGGGGTCTACGAGCAGTACTTC. The rearrangement uses TRBV25-1 and TRBJ2-7; 10 bases agree with TRBD1. Germline CDR1 is MGHDK and CDR2 is SYGVNS. CDR3 length equals 15 residues. The trim removed 3 bases at V and 3 bases at J, leaving 5 bases unmatched.

This chain connects TRBV18 to TRBJ1-2; maybe TRBD1 (6 bases). The CDR3 has 17 residues. Germline CDR1 and CDR2: KGHSH and LQKENI. V was trimmed by 3 bases and J by 0 bases, leaving 17 bases between them. The CDR3 sequence: CASSPVQGRTSNYGYTF. DNA for the CDR3: TGTGCCAGCTCACCCGTCCAGGGGCGAACTTCTAACTATGGCTACACCTTC. The full variable domain, rest sourced from reference TRBV18 and TRBJ1-2, is NAGVMQNPRHLVRRRGQEARLRCSPMKGHSHVYWYRQLPEEGLKFMVYLQKENIIDESGMPKERFSAEFPKEGPSILRIQQVVRGDSAAYFCASSPVQGRTSNYGYTFGSGTRLTVV.

The chain joins TRBV5-1 to TRBJ1-6; 10 bases fit TRBD1. With 1 base clipped from V and 9 bases from J, the junction kept 7 bases outside the gene matches. This CDR3 has 16 residues. The germline V gene encodes CDR1 SGHRS and CDR2 YFSETQ. The CDR3 spells CASSLIPGQGTSPLHF. CDR3 nucleotide sequence: TGCGCCAGCAGCTTGATACCGGGACAGGGGACTTCACCCCTCCACTTT. The full variable domain, in which reference TRBV5-1 and TRBJ1-6 provide the parts outside the CDR3, is KAGVTQTPRYLIKTRGQQVTLSCSPISGHRSVSWYQQTPGQGLQFLFEYFSETQRNKGNFPGRFSGRQFSNSRSEMNVSTLELGDSALYLCASSLIPGQGTSPLHFGNGTRLTVT.

The chain carries TRBV7-9 and TRBJ1-5; weak D call: TRBD1 (6 bases). V was shortened by 4 bases and J by 4 bases, with 11 bases between the two germline ends. CDR1 is SEHNR and CDR2 is FQNEAQ in the germline V gene (reference sequence). The CDR3 is 14 amino acids. The CDR3 loop is CASSSTTGNQPQHF. CDR3 bases: TGTGCCAGCAGCTCAACTACAGGGAATCAGCCCCAGCATTTT.

The chain couples TRBV5-1 to TRBJ2-1, with D possibly TRBD1 on 6 matching bases. The V gene's germline CDR1 is SGHRS and CDR2 YFSETQ. The ends were cut back, 4 bases at V and 0 bases at J, with 14 bases in the middle. This CDR3 spans 16 amino acids. The CDR3 region is CASSEPVGASYNEQFF. The CDR3 DNA reads as TGCGCCAGCAGCGAACCCGTGGGGGCCTCCTACAATGAGCAGTTCTTC.

The chain is built from TRBV28 and TRBJ1-5, with D tentatively TRBD1 (5 bases). The CDR3 sequence is 14 residues long. The ends were cut back, 2 bases at V and 5 bases at J, with 10 bases in the middle. CDR1 and CDR2 (germline): MDHEN, SYDVKM. Here the CDR3 reads CASSLLREDQPQHF. The CDR3 DNA is TGTGCCAGCAGTTTACTCAGGGAAGATCAGCCCCAGCATTTT.

V gene TRBV30 combines with J gene TRBJ1-3; D possibly corresponds to TRBD1 (6 bases). The V gene's germline CDR1 is GTSNPN and CDR2 SVGIG (reference sequence). Deletions cut 4 bases from V and 1 base from J, with 20 bases between. The CDR3 loop spans 17 amino acids. CDR3 sequence (DNA): TGTGCCTGGACCCTGGGGGCTGGTGGGGTGTCTGGAAACACCATATATTTT. This sequence encodes CAWTLGAGGVSGNTIYF.